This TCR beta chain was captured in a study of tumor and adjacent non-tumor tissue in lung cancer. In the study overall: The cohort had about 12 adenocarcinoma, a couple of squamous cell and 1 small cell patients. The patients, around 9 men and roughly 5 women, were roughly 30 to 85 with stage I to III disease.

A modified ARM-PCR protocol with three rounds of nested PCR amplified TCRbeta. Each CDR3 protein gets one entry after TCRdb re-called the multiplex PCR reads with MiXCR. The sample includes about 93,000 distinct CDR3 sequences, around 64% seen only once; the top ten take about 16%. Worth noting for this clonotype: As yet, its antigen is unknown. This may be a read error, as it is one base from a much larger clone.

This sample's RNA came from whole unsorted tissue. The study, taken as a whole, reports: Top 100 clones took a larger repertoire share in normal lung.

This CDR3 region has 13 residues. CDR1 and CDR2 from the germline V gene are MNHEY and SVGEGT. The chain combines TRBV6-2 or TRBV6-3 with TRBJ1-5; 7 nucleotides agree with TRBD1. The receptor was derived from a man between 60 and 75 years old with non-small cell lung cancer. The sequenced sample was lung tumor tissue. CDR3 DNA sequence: TGTGCCAGCAGTTGGGACAGTGGGCAGCCCAAGCATTTT. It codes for CASSWDSGQPKHF.